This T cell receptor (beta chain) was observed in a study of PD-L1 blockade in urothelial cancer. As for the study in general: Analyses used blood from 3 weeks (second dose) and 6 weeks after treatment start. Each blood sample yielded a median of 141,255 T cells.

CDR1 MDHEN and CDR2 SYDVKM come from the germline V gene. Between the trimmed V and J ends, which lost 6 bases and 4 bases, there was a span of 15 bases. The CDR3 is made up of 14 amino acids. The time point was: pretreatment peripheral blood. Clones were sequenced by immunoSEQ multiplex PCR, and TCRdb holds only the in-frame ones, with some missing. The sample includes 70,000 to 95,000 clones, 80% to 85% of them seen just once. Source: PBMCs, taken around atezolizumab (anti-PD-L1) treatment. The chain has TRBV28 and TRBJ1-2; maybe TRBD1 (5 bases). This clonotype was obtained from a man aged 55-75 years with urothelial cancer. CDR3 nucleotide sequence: TGTGCCAGCAGGACTGACAGTCCTAGCTATGGCTACACCTTC. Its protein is CASRTDSPSYGYTF.